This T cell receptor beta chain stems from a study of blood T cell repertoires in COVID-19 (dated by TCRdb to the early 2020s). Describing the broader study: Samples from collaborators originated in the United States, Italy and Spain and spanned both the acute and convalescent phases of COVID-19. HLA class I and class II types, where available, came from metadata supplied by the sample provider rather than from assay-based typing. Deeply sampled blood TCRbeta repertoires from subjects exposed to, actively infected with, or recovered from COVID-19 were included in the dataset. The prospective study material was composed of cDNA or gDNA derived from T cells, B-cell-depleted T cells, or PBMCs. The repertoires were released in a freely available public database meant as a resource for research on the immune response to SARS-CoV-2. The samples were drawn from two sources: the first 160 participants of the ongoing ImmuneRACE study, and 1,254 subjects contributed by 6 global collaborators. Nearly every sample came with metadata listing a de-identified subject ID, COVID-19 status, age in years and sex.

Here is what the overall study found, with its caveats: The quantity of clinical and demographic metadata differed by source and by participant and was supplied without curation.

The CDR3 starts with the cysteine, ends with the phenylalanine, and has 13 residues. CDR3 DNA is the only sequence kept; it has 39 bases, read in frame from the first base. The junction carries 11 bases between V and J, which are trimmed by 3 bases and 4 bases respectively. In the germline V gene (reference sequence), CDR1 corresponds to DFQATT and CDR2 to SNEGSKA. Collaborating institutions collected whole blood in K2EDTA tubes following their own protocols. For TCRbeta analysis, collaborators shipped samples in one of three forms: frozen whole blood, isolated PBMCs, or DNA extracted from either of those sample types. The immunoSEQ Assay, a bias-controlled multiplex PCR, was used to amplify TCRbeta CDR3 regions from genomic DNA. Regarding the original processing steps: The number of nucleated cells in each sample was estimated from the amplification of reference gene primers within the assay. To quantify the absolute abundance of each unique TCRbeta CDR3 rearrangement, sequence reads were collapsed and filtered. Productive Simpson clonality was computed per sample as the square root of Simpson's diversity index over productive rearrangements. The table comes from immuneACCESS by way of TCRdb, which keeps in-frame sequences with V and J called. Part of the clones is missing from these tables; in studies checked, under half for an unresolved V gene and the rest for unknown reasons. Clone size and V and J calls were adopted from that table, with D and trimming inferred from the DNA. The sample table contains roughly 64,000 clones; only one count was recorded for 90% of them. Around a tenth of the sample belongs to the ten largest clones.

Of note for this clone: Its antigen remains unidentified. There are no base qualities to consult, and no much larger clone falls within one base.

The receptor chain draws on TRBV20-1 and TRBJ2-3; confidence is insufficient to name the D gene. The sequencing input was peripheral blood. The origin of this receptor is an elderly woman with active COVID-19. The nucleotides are TGCAGTGCTAGTAAAGCTGGTCCAGATACGCAGTATTTT. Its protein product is CSASKAGPDTQYF.